The rows below give T cell receptor beta chains drawn from one sample of a study of response to subunit inactivated influenza vaccine. Each CDR3 protein is one row after TCRdb ran MiXCR on the RT-PCR reads. The sample records approximately 700,000 distinct CDR3 sequences, approximately 14% being singletons. Here the sequenced sample was PBMCs from blood, taken approximately 15 days before vaccination. Receptors originate from a man between 50 and 59 years old who received an inactivated influenza vaccine. CDR3s include the opening cysteine and the closing phenylalanine or tryptophan.

CSAGGGDVIPYEQYF	TRBJ2-7	TRBV20-1
CASSYTTGGFSYNEQFF	TRBJ2-1	TRBV6-2/TRBV6-3
CASSPPTEIRETQYF	TRBJ2-5	TRBV18
CASSQDGRNSGTEYEQYF	TRBJ2-7	TRBV4-3
CASRADRSSYNEQFF	TRBJ2-1	TRBV14
CAISEIGAEQYF	TRBJ2-7	TRBV10-3
CSASGDSNSPLHF	TRBJ1-6	TRBV20-1
CSVEAGGNTIYF	TRBJ1-3	TRBV29-1
CASSISGYEQYF	TRBJ2-7	TRBV5-1
CASSLLRDGNYGYTF	TRBJ1-2	TRBV19
CASSLEPGGMAEAFF	TRBJ1-1	TRBV7-2
CASRSGQTYGQYF	TRBJ2-7	TRBV28
CASSLVAGGPYEQFF	TRBJ2-1	TRBV12-3/TRBV12-4
CASSRPSGQWTQYF	TRBJ2-3	TRBV6-2/TRBV6-3
CSASGTSGKETQYF	TRBJ2-5	TRBV20-1
CASSPLVDRGHTGELFF	TRBJ2-2	TRBV6-2/TRBV6-3
CASSFGGGRDTEAFF	TRBJ1-1	TRBV7-9
CASSQDPAVQQPQHF	TRBJ1-5	TRBV4-1
CASSHPDDRARTEAFF	TRBJ1-1	TRBV4-1
CASSPRTSGGAFDEQFF	TRBJ2-1	TRBV3-1
CASSLEGIPNQPQHF	TRBJ1-5	TRBV7-9
CASSYALRRSDYGYTF	TRBJ1-2	TRBV7-9
CSARARTGTSTDTQYF	TRBJ2-3	TRBV20-1
CSATPEVRTDTQYF	TRBJ2-3	TRBV29-1
CSVVFPSSYEQYF	TRBJ2-7	TRBV29-1
CSATGAAGELFF	TRBJ2-2	TRBV20-1
CATGRAGGETQYF	TRBJ2-5	TRBV27
CASSQRGETQYF	TRBJ2-5	TRBV3-1
CSARVPGPQGQPQHF	TRBJ1-5	TRBV20-1
CASSFAGTGGHIQYF	TRBJ2-4	TRBV5-1
CASRGQENTGELFF	TRBJ2-2	TRBV4-2